There are a few counts of the clone carrying this TCR beta chain. Its antigen remains unknown. V lost 6 bases and J lost 12, with 18 bases in between. The CDR3 is 12 residues long. Germline values: CDR1 DFQATT, CDR2 SNEGSKA (reference sequence). The data derive from a study of T cell repertoires in cytomegalovirus infection. About the research overall: Signatures in public TCR beta sequences pointed to both CMV infection and matching HLA type. Overall study results and limits: In two of eight donors, the top clonotype was HLA-C-restricted CMV-specific.

TCRdb re-analysed the reads in MiXCR, keeping a single row per CDR3 protein. This sample yields roughly 130,000 distinct CDR3 sequences, of which 7% to 10% are seen a single time; roughly a tenth belongs to the top ten. The chain has TRBV20-1 and TRBJ1-5, with D possibly TRBD1 on 5 matching bases. Material for sequencing was PBMCs. The receptor's source is a human donor in good health (CMV status not recorded). Some clones in this sample may be carry-over from other donors' samples. CDR3 coding DNA: TGCAGTGCACCGAGAGACCCCCAGGGCCAGCATTTT. This translates into CSAPRDPQGQHF.